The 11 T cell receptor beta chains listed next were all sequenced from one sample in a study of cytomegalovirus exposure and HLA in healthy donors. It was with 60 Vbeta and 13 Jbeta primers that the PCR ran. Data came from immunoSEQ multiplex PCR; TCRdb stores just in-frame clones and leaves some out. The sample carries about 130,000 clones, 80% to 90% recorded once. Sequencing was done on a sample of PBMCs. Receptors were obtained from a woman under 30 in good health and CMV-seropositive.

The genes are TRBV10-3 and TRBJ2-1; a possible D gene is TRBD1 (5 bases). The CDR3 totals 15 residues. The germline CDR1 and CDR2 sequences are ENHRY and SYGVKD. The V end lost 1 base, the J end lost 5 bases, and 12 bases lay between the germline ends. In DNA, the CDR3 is TGTGCCATCAGTGAGTTCGGACAACCCAACAATGAGCAGTTCTTC. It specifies CAISEFGQPNNEQFF.

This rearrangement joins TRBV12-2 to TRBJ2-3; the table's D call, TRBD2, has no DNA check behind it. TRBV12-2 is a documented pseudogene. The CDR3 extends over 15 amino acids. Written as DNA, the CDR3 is TGTGCAAGTCGCGGCTGGAGACGGTACACAGATACGCAGTATTTT. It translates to CASRGWRRYTDTQYF.

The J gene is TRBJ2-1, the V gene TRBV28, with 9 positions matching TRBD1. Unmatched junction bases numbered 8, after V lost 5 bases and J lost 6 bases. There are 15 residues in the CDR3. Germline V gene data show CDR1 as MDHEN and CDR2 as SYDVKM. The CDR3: CASSPLQGASNEQFF. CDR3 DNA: TGTGCCAGCAGTCCATTACAGGGGGCGAGCAATGAGCAGTTCTTC.

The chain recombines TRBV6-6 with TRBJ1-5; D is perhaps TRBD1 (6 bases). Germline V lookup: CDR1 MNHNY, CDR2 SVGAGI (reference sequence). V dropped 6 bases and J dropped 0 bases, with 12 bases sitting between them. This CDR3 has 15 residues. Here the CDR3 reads CASSPDRNSNQPQHF. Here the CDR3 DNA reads TGTGCCAGCAGCCCCGACAGGAATAGCAATCAGCCCCAGCATTTT.

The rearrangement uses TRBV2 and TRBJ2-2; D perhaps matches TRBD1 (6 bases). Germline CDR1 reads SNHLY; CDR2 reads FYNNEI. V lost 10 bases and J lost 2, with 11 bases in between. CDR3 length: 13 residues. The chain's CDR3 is CATQGYNTGELFF. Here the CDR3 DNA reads TGTGCCACACAGGGATATAACACCGGGGAGCTGTTTTTT.

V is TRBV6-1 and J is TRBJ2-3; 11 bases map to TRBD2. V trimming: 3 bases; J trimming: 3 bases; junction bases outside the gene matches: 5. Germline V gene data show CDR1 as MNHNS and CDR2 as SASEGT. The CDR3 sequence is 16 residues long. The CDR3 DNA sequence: TGTGCCAGCAGTGAGACTAGCGGGGTTGGTACAGATACGCAGTATTTT. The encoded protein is CASSETSGVGTDTQYF.

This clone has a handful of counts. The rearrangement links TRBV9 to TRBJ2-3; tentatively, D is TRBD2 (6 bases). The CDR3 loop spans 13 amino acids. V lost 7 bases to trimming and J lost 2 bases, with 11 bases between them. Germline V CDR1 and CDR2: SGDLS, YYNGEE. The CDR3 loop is CASGTFHTDTQYF. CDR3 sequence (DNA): TGTGCCAGCGGGACTTTCCACACAGATACGCAGTATTTT.

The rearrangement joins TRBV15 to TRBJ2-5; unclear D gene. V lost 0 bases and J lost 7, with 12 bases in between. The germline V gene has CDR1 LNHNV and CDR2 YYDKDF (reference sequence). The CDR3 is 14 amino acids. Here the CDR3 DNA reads TGTGCCACCAGCAGAGATAGCCCTCCCGGGACCCAGTACTTC. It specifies CATSRDSPPGTQYF.

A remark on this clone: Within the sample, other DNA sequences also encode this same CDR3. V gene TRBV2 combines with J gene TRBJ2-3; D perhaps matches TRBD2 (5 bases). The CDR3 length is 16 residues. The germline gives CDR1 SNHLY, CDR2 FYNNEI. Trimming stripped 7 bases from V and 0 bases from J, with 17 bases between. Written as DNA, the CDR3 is TGTGCCAGCACCCAGCGGACTCTTACTAGCACAGATACGCAGTATTTT. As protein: CASTQRTLTSTDTQYF.

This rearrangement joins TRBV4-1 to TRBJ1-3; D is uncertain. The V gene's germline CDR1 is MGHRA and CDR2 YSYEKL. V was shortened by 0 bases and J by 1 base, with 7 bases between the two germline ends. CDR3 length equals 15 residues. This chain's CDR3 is CASSQDTVSGNTIYF. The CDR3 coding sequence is TGCGCCAGCAGCCAAGATACGGTTTCTGGAAACACCATATATTTT.

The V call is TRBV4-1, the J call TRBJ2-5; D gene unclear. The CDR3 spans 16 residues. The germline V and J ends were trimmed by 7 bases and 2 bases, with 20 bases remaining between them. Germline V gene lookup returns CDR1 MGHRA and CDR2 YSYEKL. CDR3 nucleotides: TGCGCCAGCAAGCCAATAGGATGGAGAACACAAGAGACCCAGTACTTC. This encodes CASKPIGWRTQETQYF.